This T cell receptor (beta chain) was documented in a study of cytomegalovirus exposure and HLA in healthy donors. Trimming removed 9 bases from V and 0 bases from J, with 18 bases in between. This CDR3 region has 16 residues. Germline V gives CDR1 MDHEN, CDR2 SYDVKM. The PCR contained 60 Vbeta and 13 Jbeta primers. Data came from immunoSEQ multiplex PCR; TCRdb stores just in-frame clones and leaves some out. Of 88,000 or so clones detected, 62% appear once; the ten largest clones hold 4.4%. The clonotype was recovered from a male donor in good health and CMV-seropositive. V gene TRBV28 combines with J gene TRBJ1-3; the D gene is possibly TRBD1 (6 bases). Material for sequencing was PBMCs. CDR3 sequence: CASYRDQTASGNTIYF. As DNA, the CDR3 is TGTGCCAGTTACAGGGACCAAACCGCCTCTGGAAACACCATATATTTT.